A selection of T cell receptor beta chains follows, all from one sample in a study of T cells in Graves' hyperthyroidism and ophthalmopathy. One entry per CDR3 protein results from TCRdb running MiXCR on the multiplex PCR reads. The table has around 400,000 distinct CDR3 sequences, more than 15% seen once; the top ten hold 28%. The sample taken for sequencing was blood. Receptors were obtained from a woman aged 18-29 years with Graves' hyperthyroidism that later progressed to Graves' ophthalmopathy. CDR3s include the opening cysteine and the closing phenylalanine or tryptophan. The order of the fields is V gene, D gene, clone size, J gene, CDR3 protein, CDR3 DNA. The D gene is left open where the match is weak. A row's size may be missing; if present it is once, few, many or a size class.

TRBV7-9	.	many	TRBJ2-3	CASSSGVTDTQYF	TGTGCCAGCAGCTCGGGGGTCACAGATACGCAGTATTTT
TRBV12-3/TRBV12-4	.	many	TRBJ1-1	CATGSGSSAEAFF	TGTGCCACGGGCTCAGGGAGTAGCGCTGAAGCTTTCTTT
TRBV7-2	TRBD1	many	TRBJ2-3	CASSQTNIDRGADTDTQYF	TGTGCCAGCAGCCAAACCAACATTGACAGGGGCGCTGACACAGATACGCAGTATTTT
TRBV28	.	many	TRBJ2-7	CASSSSVMAGHPYF	TGTGCCAGCAGTTCATCAGTCATGGCCGGCCATCCGTACTTC
TRBV28	.	few	TRBJ2-7	CASSFFGQTYEQHF	TGTGCCAGCAGTTTCTTCGGACAGACCTACGAGCAGCACTTC
TRBV24-1	TRBD1	.	TRBJ2-7	CATSDSTGSGTGYEQYF	TGTGCCACCAGTGACTCCACGGGGTCCGGGACAGGGTACGAGCAGTACTTC
TRBV19	.	few	TRBJ2-1	CASRDRGSEQFF	TGTGCCAGTCGTGATCGGGGGAGTGAGCAGTTCTTC
TRBV30	.	.	TRBJ2-2	CAWSEIPNAGELFF	TGTGCCTGGAGTGAGATTCCGAACGCCGGGGAGCTGTTTTTT
TRBV6-1	TRBD2	.	TRBJ2-5	CASSKWTSGSRQETQYF	TGTGCCAGCAGTAAGTGGACTAGCGGGAGTAGGCAAGAGACCCAGTACTTC
TRBV10-3	TRBD1	few	TRBJ2-7	CASTTGDLTYEQYF	TGTGCCTCTACGACAGGGGATTTAACCTACGAGCAGTACTTC
TRBV11-2	.	many	TRBJ2-7	CASSLEGANEQYF	TGTGCCAGCAGCTTAGAAGGAGCAAACGAGCAGTACTTC
TRBV6-5	.	many	TRBJ2-3	CASSYSQGTDTQYF	TGTGCCAGCAGTTACTCGCAGGGCACAGATACGCAGTATTTT
TRBV5-8	.	many	TRBJ2-1	CGVSNEQFF	TGTGGAGTTAGCAATGAGCAGTTCTTC
TRBV29-1	.	.	TRBJ2-2	CSVEDGDTGELFF	TGCAGCGTTGAAGATGGGGACACCGGGGAGCTGTTTTTT
TRBV29-1	.	few	TRBJ1-1	CSVGAGRHTEAFF	TGCAGCGTTGGGGCAGGGCGACACACTGAAGCTTTCTTT
TRBV29-1	.	.	TRBJ2-1	CSVEGSSPLSYNEQFF	TGCAGCGTTGAAGGGTCTAGCCCGCTGTCCTACAATGAGCAGTTCTTC
TRBV28	.	many	TRBJ1-5	CASSYKGRRSNQPQHF	TGTGCCAGCAGTTACAAAGGGAGGAGGAGCAATCAGCCCCAGCATTTT
TRBV27	TRBD1	.	TRBJ1-1	CASSTRDRAPLEAFF	TGTGCCAGCTCGACTCGGGACAGGGCTCCCTTGGAAGCTTTCTTT
TRBV20-1	TRBD2	many	TRBJ2-3	CSAQRWGGGRADTDTQYF	TGCAGTGCTCAGAGGTGGGGTGGCGGGAGGGCCGACACAGATACGCAGTATTTT
TRBV30	.	few	TRBJ2-7	CAWSGQAYEQYF	TGTGCCTGGAGTGGGCAGGCCTACGAGCAGTACTTC
TRBV9	.	many	TRBJ2-3	CASSVDVGEVDTQYF	TGTGCCAGCAGCGTAGATGTGGGAGAGGTAGATACGCAGTATTTT
TRBV12-5	TRBD1	.	TRBJ2-2	CASGLVLGQGATGELFF	TGTGCTAGTGGTTTGGTACTGGGACAGGGGGCCACCGGGGAGCTGTTTTTT
TRBV27	TRBD2	.	TRBJ2-7	CASSLPLWREDSYEQYF	TGTGCCAGCAGCTTACCCCTCTGGCGGGAGGACTCCTACGAGCAGTACTTC
TRBV28	TRBD2	many	TRBJ2-3	CASSDRLAGELDTQYF	TGTGCCAGCAGTGACCGACTAGCGGGAGAACTAGATACGCAGTATTTT
TRBV27	.	many	TRBJ2-1	CASSLLESSYNEQFF	TGTGCCAGCAGTTTATTGGAAAGCTCCTACAATGAGCAGTTCTTC
TRBV7-9	.	many	TRBJ2-7	CASSSVTEPYEQYF	TGTGCCAGCAGCTCAGTGACGGAACCCTACGAGCAGTACTTC
TRBV30	.	many	TRBJ1-1	CAWSKGQNTEAFF	TGTGCCTGGTCAAAGGGACAGAACACTGAAGCTTTCTTT
TRBV7-9	TRBD1	few	TRBJ2-1	CASNSGTVRSSYNEQFF	TGTGCCAGCAACTCAGGGACAGTCCGAAGCTCCTACAATGAGCAGTTCTTC
TRBV20-1	.	.	TRBJ2-7	CSVLGSVGYEQYF	TGCAGTGTCTTGGGCTCGGTGGGGTACGAGCAGTACTTC
TRBV6-1	.	many	TRBJ1-2	CASSSYRGGRGVGYTF	TGTGCCAGCAGTTCCTACCGGGGGGGTAGAGGAGTTGGCTACACCTTC